Each of the 27 T cell receptor beta chains below was sequenced from the same sample in a study of blood T cell repertoires in COVID-19. TCRdb's table, derived via immunoSEQ multiplex PCR, lists solely in-frame clones and lacks some. The data hold fewer than 300,000 clones, with 88% observed a single time. Sequencing used peripheral blood. The source of these receptors is a young woman with acute or convalescent COVID-19.

This CDR3 reads CASSPDTRRGVNYEQYF. Written as DNA, the CDR3 is TGCGCCAGCAGCCCGGACACTCGACGGGGGGTTAATTACGAGCAGTACTTC. This chain links TRBV5-1 with TRBJ2-7, with 7 positions matching TRBD2. The germline V gene has CDR1 SGHRS and CDR2 YFSETQ. The CDR3 extends over 17 amino acids. The trim removed 4 bases at V and 4 bases at J, leaving 17 bases unmatched.

The rearrangement joins TRBV19 to TRBJ1-5; D is uncertain. The CDR3 totals 14 residues. Germline loops: CDR1 LNHDA, CDR2 SQIVND (reference sequence). V lost 5 bases, J lost 0 bases, and 8 bases lay in between. Here the CDR3 reads CASSQDHSNQPQHF. The CDR3 DNA follows: TGTGCCAGTAGTCAGGATCATAGCAATCAGCCCCAGCATTTT.

The CDR3 DNA is TGTGCCAGCAGCCCCCCTCCGGGGGAGGGCATACCCCAGCATTTT. It translates to CASSPPPGEGIPQHF. The genes are TRBV3-1 (or the pseudogene TRBV3-2) and TRBJ1-5, with D perhaps matching TRBD1 (5 bases). The CDR3 is 15 residues long. Per germline, CDR1 LGHDT and CDR2 YNNKEL (reference sequence). V lost 4 bases, J lost 10 bases, and 20 bases lay in between.

The sample holds one count of this clone. J is TRBJ2-6 and V is TRBV30; no clear D. CDR1 and CDR2 (germline): GTSNPN, SVGIG (reference sequence). This CDR3 region has 14 residues. Trimming stripped 5 bases from V and 0 bases from J, with 8 bases between. Here the CDR3 reads CAWSRSSGANVLTF. CDR3 nucleotides: TGTGCCTGGTCTCGTTCCTCTGGGGCCAACGTCCTGACTTTC.

The chain employs TRBV27 and TRBJ2-7; 10 positions agree with TRBD2. There are 15 residues in the CDR3. V lost 4 bases to trimming and J lost 4 bases; unmatched junction nucleotides: 7. Germline loops: CDR1 MNHEY, CDR2 SMNVEV (reference sequence). The CDR3 spells CASSSPTSGKYEQYF. CDR3 nucleotide sequence: TGTGCCAGCAGTTCCCCTACTAGCGGGAAATACGAGCAGTACTTC.

This chain links TRBV4-2 with TRBJ2-7, with TRBD2 as a possible D gene (5 bases). The CDR3 has 16 amino acids. V was pared by 0 bases and J by 2 bases, with 14 bases between. Germline lookup yields CDR1 LGHNA and CDR2 YNFKEQ. In nucleotides, the CDR3 is TGTGCCAGCAGCCAAGAGGAGAGCTTCGGGACCTACGAGCAGTACTTC. Its translation: CASSQEESFGTYEQYF.

The V gene is TRBV7-2, the J gene TRBJ1-2; a possible D gene is TRBD1 (5 bases). There are 12 residues in the CDR3. Trimming removed 5 bases from V and 8 bases from J, with 12 bases in between. CDR1 and CDR2 from the germline V gene are SGHTA and FQGNSA. The CDR3 spells CASSPAGGGYTF. In DNA form, the CDR3 reads TGTGCCAGCAGCCCCGCCGGGGGGGGCTACACCTTC. Full variable domain (remainder filled in from reference TRBV7-2 and TRBJ1-2): GAGVSQSPSNKVTEKGKDVELRCDPISGHTALYWYRQSLGQGLEFLIYFQGNSAPDKSGLPSDRFSAERTGGSVSTLTIQRTQQEDSAVYLCASSPAGGGYTFGSGTRLTVV.

V usage is TRBV6-6 and J usage is TRBJ2-1, with 7 bases that match TRBD2. The germline gives CDR1 MNHNY, CDR2 SVGAGI (reference sequence). CDR3 length: 14 amino acids. Losses at the gene ends were 7 bases for V and 5 bases for J; bases not matched to a gene: 8. The CDR3 protein is CASTPLATNNEQFF. The CDR3, as DNA: TGTGCCAGCACCCCACTAGCGACTAACAATGAGCAGTTCTTC.

This clone has just one count. The J gene is TRBJ2-1, the V gene TRBV3-1 (or the pseudogene TRBV3-2); 10 bases fit TRBD2. This CDR3 has 17 residues. V was pared by 4 bases and J by 8 bases, with 14 bases of the junction left unmatched. Germline CDR1 reads LGHDT; CDR2 reads YNNKEL (reference sequence). CDR3 loop: CASSPRSRLAGDDEQFF. The CDR3 coding sequence is TGTGCCAGCAGCCCCCGAAGTAGACTAGCGGGTGACGATGAGCAGTTCTTC.

The chain recombines TRBV19 with TRBJ1-5; 9 nucleotides line up with TRBD1. Germline CDR1 reads LNHDA; CDR2 reads SQIVND (reference sequence). V lost 2 bases, J lost 6 bases, and 8 bases stayed unmatched. The CDR3 has 16 residues. The CDR3 DNA is TGTGCCAGTAGTATAAGGGGAACAGGGGGCGGTCAGCCCCAGCATTTT. As protein: CASSIRGTGGGQPQHF.

This chain connects TRBV6-1 to TRBJ2-7; no clear D. This CDR3 has 15 residues. Germline V gives CDR1 MNHNS, CDR2 SASEGT. The germline V and J ends were trimmed by 1 base and 3 bases, with 13 bases remaining between them. CDR3 bases: TGTGCCAGCAGTGAAGGTAGCTCATACCACTACGAGCAGTACTTC. This gives the protein CASSEGSSYHYEQYF.

The chain carries TRBV7-2 and TRBJ2-1; 8 nucleotides match TRBD2. Germline-derived CDR1 and CDR2 are SGHTA and FQGNSA. The CDR3 contains 16 residues. V was clipped by 1 base and J by 12 bases; unmatched bases: 14. CDR3 in DNA: TGTGCCAGCAGCTTAGTTACGGCTAGCGGGCGAAACAGGCAGTTCTTC. Protein product: CASSLVTASGRNRQFF.

The CDR3 bases are TGTGCCAGCAGCTTAGGTAGTAACTACAATGAGCAGTTCTTC. It yields the protein CASSLGSNYNEQFF. The V and J genes are TRBV11-2 and TRBJ2-1; D not certain. The CDR3 covers 14 residues. Germline CDR1 reads SGHAT; CDR2 reads FQNNGV. The V end lost 1 base, the J end lost 3 bases, and 7 bases lay between the germline ends.

The genes are TRBV3-1 (or the pseudogene TRBV3-2) and TRBJ1-5; D possibly corresponds to TRBD1 (5 bases). This CDR3 is 16 amino acids long. Deletions cut 10 bases from V and 0 bases from J, with 19 bases between. In germline, CDR1 is LGHDT, CDR2 YNNKEL (reference sequence). The CDR3 protein is CATKPPQGYSNQPQHF. The CDR3 nucleotides are TGTGCCACCAAGCCCCCCCAGGGCTATAGCAATCAGCCCCAGCATTTT.

V is TRBV18 and J is TRBJ2-7; TRBD2 is a possible D gene (7 bases). Germline CDR1 is KGHSH and CDR2 is LQKENI. V was trimmed by 4 bases and J by 5 bases, leaving 27 bases between them. The CDR3 contains 18 residues. The CDR3 nucleotides are TGTGCCAGCTCACTCCGGCGGGGGCAGCGGACCAGCGCCCACGAGCAGTACTTC. As protein: CASSLRRGQRTSAHEQYF.

The chain combines TRBV5-6 with TRBJ1-4, with TRBD1 identical over 8 bases. This CDR3 region has 15 residues. Trimming at V came to 2 bases and at J to 4 bases, leaving 4 bases not matched to a gene. From germline, CDR1 is SGHDT and CDR2 YYEEEE. CDR3 in amino acids: CASSFYDRGNEKLFF. CDR3 DNA sequence: TGTGCCAGCAGCTTTTACGACAGGGGTAATGAAAAACTGTTTTTT.

This chain uses TRBV7-8 with TRBJ2-7, with D perhaps matching TRBD2 (7 bases). This CDR3 is 12 amino acids long. CDR1 is SGHVS and CDR2 is FQNEAQ in the germline V gene. Trimming cost V 9 bases and J 3 bases, with 12 bases left between them. The CDR3 loop reads CASRGADYEQYF. As DNA, the CDR3 is TGTGCCAGTCGGGGGGCTGACTACGAGCAGTACTTC.

The chain is built from TRBV19 and TRBJ2-1; 11 nucleotides agree with TRBD2. From germline, CDR1 is LNHDA and CDR2 SQIVND (reference sequence). V trimming: 5 bases; J trimming: 11 bases; junction bases outside the gene matches: 8. The CDR3 loop spans 14 amino acids. The CDR3 DNA follows: TGTGCCAGTAGTTATATGCTAGCGGGAGGCAAGCAGTTCTTC. Protein: CASSYMLAGGKQFF.

The table lists this clone with many counts. V is TRBV5-1 and J is TRBJ2-7, with 12 bases aligning to TRBD2. The CDR3 runs to 14 residues. Trimming took 2 bases from V and 5 from J; bases not matched to a gene: 2. CDR1 is SGHRS and CDR2 is YFSETQ in the germline V gene. The CDR3 DNA is TGCGCCAGCAGCTTCGGACTAGCGGGAAACGAGCAGTACTTC. Translation gives CASSFGLAGNEQYF.

V is TRBV3-1 (or the pseudogene TRBV3-2) and J is TRBJ1-1; D might be TRBD1 (6 bases). The V gene's germline CDR1 is LGHDT and CDR2 YNNKEL (reference sequence). Deletions cut 3 bases from V and 0 bases from J, with 17 bases between. The CDR3 length is 17 residues. This chain's CDR3 is CASSQESWTAVNTEAFF. CDR3 coding DNA: TGTGCCAGCAGCCAGGAATCGTGGACAGCAGTGAACACTGAAGCTTTCTTT.

The chain uses TRBV6-5 and TRBJ1-3; no reliable D call. Germline V gene data show CDR1 as MNHEY and CDR2 as SVGAGI. Trimming removed 2 bases from V and 3 bases from J, with 5 bases in between. This CDR3 contains 13 residues. The CDR3 protein is CASSYGGGNTIYF. The CDR3 bases are TGTGCCAGCAGTTACGGAGGTGGAAACACCATATATTTT.

This chain uses TRBV14 with TRBJ2-5; 7 nucleotides match TRBD1. CDR1 is SGHDN and CDR2 is FVKESK in the germline V gene. The CDR3 extends over 14 amino acids. V lost 1 base and J lost 3; bases outside the gene matches: 2. The chain's CDR3 is CASSQVGGKETQYF. The CDR3 DNA reads as TGTGCCAGCAGCCAAGTAGGGGGCAAAGAGACCCAGTACTTC.

The chain recombines TRBV19 with TRBJ2-1; possible D gene TRBD2, 6 bases. This CDR3 contains 15 residues. V lost 3 bases to trimming and J lost 8 bases, with 17 bases between them. Germline V gene sequence: CDR1 LNHDA, CDR2 SQIVND (reference sequence). Written as DNA, the CDR3 is TGTGCCAGTAGTATTATTTTATCGGGGGTTCATGAGCAGTTCTTC. Amino acids: CASSIILSGVHEQFF.

This sequence joins TRBV30 and TRBJ2-7; 11 positions match TRBD2. Germline CDR1 and CDR2: GTSNPN and SVGIG (reference sequence). With V trimmed by 3 bases and J by 2 bases, 3 bases remained unmatched. This CDR3 is 14 amino acids long. The CDR3 sequence is CAWRLAGAPYEQYF. The CDR3 nucleotides read TGTGCCTGGAGACTAGCGGGGGCGCCCTACGAGCAGTACTTC.

A few counts support this clone. The chain couples TRBV7-9 to TRBJ1-2; no clear D. CDR1 and CDR2 from the germline V gene are SEHNR and FQNEAQ (reference sequence). V gave up 7 bases and J gave up 0 bases, with 9 bases separating them. The CDR3 is made up of 13 amino acids. Here the CDR3 DNA reads TGTGCCAGCACCGTTACAGCTAACTATGGCTACACCTTC. Translation gives CASTVTANYGYTF.

The J gene is TRBJ1-2, the V gene TRBV28; tentatively, D is TRBD1 (5 bases). There are 12 residues in the CDR3. CDR1 is MDHEN and CDR2 is SYDVKM in the germline V gene. V shed 10 bases and J shed 1 base, with 10 bases lying between them. CDR3 in DNA: TGTGCCACCAGGGCCAGTAACTATGGCTACACCTTC. As protein: CATRASNYGYTF.

This rearrangement joins TRBV7-9 to TRBJ1-4; TRBD1 agrees at 7 bases. This CDR3 is 14 amino acids long. Germline V gives CDR1 SEHNR, CDR2 FQNEAQ (reference sequence). V shed 7 bases and J 7 bases; nucleotides not matched to a gene: 9. CDR3 bases: TGTGCCAGCACCATACCGACAGGGCGTGAAAAACTGTTTTTT. As protein: CASTIPTGREKLFF. The full variable domain, with the rest looked up from reference TRBV7-9 and TRBJ1-4, is DTGVSQNPRHKITKRGQNVTFRCDPISEHNRLYWYRQTLGQGPEFLTYFQNEAQLEKSRLLSDRFSAERPKGSFSTLEIQRTEQGDSAMYLCASTIPTGREKLFFGSGTQLSVL.